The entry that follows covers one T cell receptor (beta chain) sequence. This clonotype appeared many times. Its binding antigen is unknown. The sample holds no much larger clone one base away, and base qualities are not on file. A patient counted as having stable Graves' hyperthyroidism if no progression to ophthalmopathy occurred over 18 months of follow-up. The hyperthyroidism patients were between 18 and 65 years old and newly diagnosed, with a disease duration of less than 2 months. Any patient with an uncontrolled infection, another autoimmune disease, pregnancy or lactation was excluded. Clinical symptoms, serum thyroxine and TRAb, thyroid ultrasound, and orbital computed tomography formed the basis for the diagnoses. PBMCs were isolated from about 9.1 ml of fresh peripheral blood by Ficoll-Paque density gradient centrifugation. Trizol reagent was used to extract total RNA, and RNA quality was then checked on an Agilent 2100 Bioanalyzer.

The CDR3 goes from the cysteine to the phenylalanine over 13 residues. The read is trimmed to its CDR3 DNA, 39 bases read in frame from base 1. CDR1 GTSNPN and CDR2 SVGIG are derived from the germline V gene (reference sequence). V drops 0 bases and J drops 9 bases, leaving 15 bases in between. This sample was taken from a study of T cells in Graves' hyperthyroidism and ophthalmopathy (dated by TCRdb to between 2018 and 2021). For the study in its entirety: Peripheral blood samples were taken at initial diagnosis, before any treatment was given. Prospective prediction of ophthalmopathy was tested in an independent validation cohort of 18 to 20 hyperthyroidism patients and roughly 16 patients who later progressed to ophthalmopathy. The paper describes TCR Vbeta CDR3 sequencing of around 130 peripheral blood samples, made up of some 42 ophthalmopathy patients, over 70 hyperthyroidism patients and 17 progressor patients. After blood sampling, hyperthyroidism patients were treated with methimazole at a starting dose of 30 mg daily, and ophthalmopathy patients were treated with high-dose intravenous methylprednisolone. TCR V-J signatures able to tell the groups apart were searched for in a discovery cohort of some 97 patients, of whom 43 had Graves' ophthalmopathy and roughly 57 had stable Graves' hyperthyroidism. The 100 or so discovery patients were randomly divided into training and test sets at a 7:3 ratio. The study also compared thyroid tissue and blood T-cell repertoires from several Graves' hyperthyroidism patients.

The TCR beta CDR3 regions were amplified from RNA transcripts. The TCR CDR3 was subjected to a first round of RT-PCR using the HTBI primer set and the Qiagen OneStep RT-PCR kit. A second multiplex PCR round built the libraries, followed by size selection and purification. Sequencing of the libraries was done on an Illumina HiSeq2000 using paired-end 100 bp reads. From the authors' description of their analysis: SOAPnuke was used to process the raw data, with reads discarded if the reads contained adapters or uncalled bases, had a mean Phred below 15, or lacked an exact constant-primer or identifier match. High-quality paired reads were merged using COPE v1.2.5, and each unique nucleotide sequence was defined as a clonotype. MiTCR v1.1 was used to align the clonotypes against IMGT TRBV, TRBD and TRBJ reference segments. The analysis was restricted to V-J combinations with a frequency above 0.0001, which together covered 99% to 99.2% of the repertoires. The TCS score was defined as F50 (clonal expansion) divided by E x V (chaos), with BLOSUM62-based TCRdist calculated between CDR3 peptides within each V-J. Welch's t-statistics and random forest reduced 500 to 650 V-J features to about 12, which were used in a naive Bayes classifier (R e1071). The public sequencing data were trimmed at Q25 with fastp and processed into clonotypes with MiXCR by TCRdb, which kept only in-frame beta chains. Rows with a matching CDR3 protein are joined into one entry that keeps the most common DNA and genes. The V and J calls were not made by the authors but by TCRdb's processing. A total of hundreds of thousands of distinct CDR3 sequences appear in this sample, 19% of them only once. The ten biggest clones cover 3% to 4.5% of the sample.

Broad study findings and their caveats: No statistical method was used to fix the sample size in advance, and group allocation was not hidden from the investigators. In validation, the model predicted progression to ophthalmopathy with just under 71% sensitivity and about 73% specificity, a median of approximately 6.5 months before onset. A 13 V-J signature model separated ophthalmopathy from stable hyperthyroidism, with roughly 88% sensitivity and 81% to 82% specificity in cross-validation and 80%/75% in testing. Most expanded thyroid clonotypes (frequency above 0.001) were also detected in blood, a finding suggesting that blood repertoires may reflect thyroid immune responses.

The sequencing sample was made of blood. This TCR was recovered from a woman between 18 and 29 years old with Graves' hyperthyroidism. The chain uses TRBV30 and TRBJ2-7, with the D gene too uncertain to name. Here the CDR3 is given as CAWSVAADPSQYF. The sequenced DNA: TGTGCCTGGAGTGTGGCGGCAGACCCATCGCAGTACTTC.